The 7 T cell receptor beta chains given below trace back to one sample, sequenced in a study of spatial heterogeneity in lung cancer. Regarding time point: blood at routine non-recurrence follow-up after resection. TCRdb fed the 5' RACE reads into MiXCR, producing one record per CDR3 protein. The repertoire has 39,000 or so distinct CDR3 sequences, roughly a tenth of them found once; the top ten carry 15% to 20%. The source was PBMCs, collected at follow-up. The source is a female donor with early-stage non-small cell lung cancer.

The CDR3 loop reads CASTRGLRTGELFF. The CDR3, as DNA: TGTGCCAGCACGCGCGGTTTACGGACCGGGGAGCTGTTTTTT. This sequence joins TRBV7-9 and TRBJ2-2; D is unclear. The germline V and J ends were trimmed by 7 bases and 5 bases, with 14 bases remaining between them. Germline CDR1 and CDR2: SEHNR and FQNEAQ (reference sequence). The CDR3 is 14 amino acids. Using reference TRBV7-9 and TRBJ2-2 for the parts outside the CDR3, the full variable domain is DTGVSQNPRHKITKRGQNVTFRCDPISEHNRLYWYRQTLGQGPEFLTYFQNEAQLEKSRLLSDRFSAERPKGSFSTLEIQRTEQGDSAMYLCASTRGLRTGELFFGEGSRLTVL.

This clonotype was observed at least ten times. The chain recombines TRBV7-2 with TRBJ2-2; D is possibly TRBD1 or TRBD2 (5 bases each). Per germline, CDR1 SGHTA and CDR2 FQGNSA. The CDR3 sequence is 13 residues long. V was trimmed by 3 bases and J by 7 bases, leaving 9 bases between them. The CDR3 reads CASSFGGGGELFF. For the CDR3, the DNA is TGTGCCAGCAGCTTTGGGGGTGGCGGGGAGCTGTTTTTT.

This clonotype was seen ten or more times. CDR3 nucleotide sequence: TGTGCCAGCAGCCAAGACCAGGCCCCCCTCTATGGCTACACCTTC. Protein product: CASSQDQAPLYGYTF. V gene TRBV14 combines with J gene TRBJ1-2; D ambiguous. This CDR3 is 15 amino acids long. Trimming cost V 0 bases and J 4 bases, with 12 bases left between them. Per germline, CDR1 SGHDN and CDR2 FVKESK.

This clonotype is medium-sized within its sample. The genes are TRBV7-2 and TRBJ2-1; no clear D. Trimming shortened V by 1 base and J by 0 bases, and 1 base separated the two germline ends. In germline, CDR1 is SGHTA, CDR2 FQGNSA. The CDR3 is made up of 13 amino acids. CDR3 sequence reads: CASSLGSYNEQFF. CDR3 nucleotides: TGTGCCAGCAGCTTAGGCTCCTACAATGAGCAGTTCTTC.

This clonotype was counted many times. The gene calls are TRBV9 and TRBJ2-4; no definite D call. The CDR3 is made up of 16 amino acids. Germline CDR1 is SGDLS and CDR2 is YYNGEE. Trimming took off 4 bases at V and 0 bases at J, with 14 bases between the two ends. The CDR3 DNA reads TGTGCCAGCAGCCCCCGACACTTTGTAGCCAAAAACATTCAGTACTTC. It yields the protein CASSPRHFVAKNIQYF.

This clonotype was seen a handful of times. This chain uses TRBV12-3 or TRBV12-4 with TRBJ2-4, with unresolved D. The CDR3 length is 17 residues. Trimming removed 5 bases at V and 0 bases at J, with 17 bases between. CDR3 coding DNA: TGTGCCAGCAGTCCCCTGGGCAGGACGATAGCCAAAAACATTCAGTACTTC. Protein sequence: CASSPLGRTIAKNIQYF.

This clonotype has a count of ten or more. The chain has TRBV2 and TRBJ1-2; D not certain. Trimming took 4 bases from V and 4 from J, leaving 7 bases between them. Germline-derived CDR1 and CDR2 are SNHLY and FYNNEI. This CDR3 spans 12 amino acids. CDR3 nucleotide sequence: TGTGCCAGCAGTGGGACCCGCTATGGCTACACCTTC. This translates into CASSGTRYGYTF. Based on the CDR3 plus reference TRBV2 and TRBJ1-2, the full variable domain is EPEVTQTPSHQVTQMGQEVILRCVPISNHLYFYWYRQILGQKVEFLVSFYNNEISEKSEIFDDQFSVERPDGSNFTLKIRSTKLEDSAMYFCASSGTRYGYTFGSGTRLTVV.